This TCR beta chain appears in the sequencing data of a study of blood T cell repertoires in COVID-19. Allocation to cohorts depended on clinical history reported by the participants. The CDR3 runs to 17 residues. Germline loops: CDR1 SEHNR, CDR2 FQNEAQ (reference sequence). The table lists this clone with a few counts. The junction differs from germline at one of its ends, possibly a read error. TCRdb's copy holds only in-frame clones and misses some; the assay was immunoSEQ multiplex PCR. Of 180,000 or so clones listed, over 65% are singletons. The chain recombines TRBV7-9 with TRBJ1-2; D not certain. The TCR originated in a woman aged 45 to 65 who had recovered from COVID-19. The specimen was PBMCs or T cells enriched from blood (not recorded which). Written as DNA, the CDR3 is TGTGCCAGCAGCTTACTGGCGGAGGAAGTCCCTAAGTATGGCTACACCTTC. It yields the protein CASSLLAEEVPKYGYTF.